Listed below are T cell receptor beta chains from one sample, sequenced in a study of CD8+CD57+ T cells in acquired aplastic anemia. TCRdb recomputed calls from the reads with MiXCR, one row per CDR3 protein. The data hold around 170,000 distinct CDR3 sequences, with approximately 48% observed a single time. Sequences were obtained from sorted CD4+, CD8+, or CD8+CD57+ T cells (not recorded which) from PBMCs. These receptors originate from a human donor with aplastic anemia. The CDR3 runs from the conserved cysteine through the conserved F or W. D genes are given only for firm matches. Size tells how often a clone was seen (once, few, many) or the class of an expanded clone, and some rows leave it out.

D: -
J: TRBJ1-1
V: TRBV7-3
size: -
DNA: TGTGCCAGCAGCGGACAGATAAACACTGAAGCTTTCTTT
CDR3: CASSGQINTEAFF

D: -
J: TRBJ1-2
V: TRBV10-3
size: few
DNA: TGTGCCATCAGCCGGGACCACAGGGAGGGTGGCTACACCTTC
CDR3: CAISRDHREGGYTF

D: -
J: TRBJ1-5
V: TRBV10-3
size: -
DNA: TGTGCCAGCAGTTTGGGGGTGTGGGGGGTCGGTCAGCCCCAGCATTTT
CDR3: CASSLGVWGVGQPQHF

D: -
J: TRBJ2-1
V: TRBV2
size: -
DNA: TGTGCCAGCAGCGTCTCAGGCGGGCAGTTCTTC
CDR3: CASSVSGGQFF

D: -
J: TRBJ1-3
V: TRBV24-1
size: many
DNA: TGTGCCACCAGTGAGGGTGTAACTGGAAACACCATATATTTT
CDR3: CATSEGVTGNTIYF

D: -
J: TRBJ1-2
V: TRBV20-1
size: once
DNA: TGCAGTGCTAGAGGAGGGGACTATGGCTACACCTTC
CDR3: CSARGGDYGYTF

D: TRBD1
J: TRBJ2-5
V: TRBV7-8
size: -
DNA: TGTGCCAGCAGCCCCCCCGGGACAGGGATCCAAGAGACCCAGTACTTC
CDR3: CASSPPGTGIQETQYF

D: TRBD2
J: TRBJ2-1
V: TRBV20-1
size: -
DNA: TGCAGTGCCTTCTCTAGCGGGAGGGCCAATGAGCAGTTCTTC
CDR3: CSAFSSGRANEQFF

D: -
J: TRBJ2-5
V: TRBV11-2
size: -
DNA: TGTGCCAGCAGCCCGGGGCTAGTTGAGACCCAGTACTTC
CDR3: CASSPGLVETQYF

D: -
J: TRBJ2-3
V: TRBV13
size: -
DNA: TGTGCCAGCAGCGTAGCCCCCGGGGGGCTCACAGATACGCAGTATTTT
CDR3: CASSVAPGGLTDTQYF

D: TRBD1
J: TRBJ1-2
V: TRBV19
size: many
DNA: TGTGCCAGTAGTATATTGACAGGGGCGAATCAACACTATGGCTACACCTTC
CDR3: CASSILTGANQHYGYTF

D: -
J: TRBJ2-7
V: TRBV7-2
size: few
DNA: TGTGCCAGCAGCTGGGGTTGGGGTTCCGAGCAGTACTTC
CDR3: CASSWGWGSEQYF

D: -
J: TRBJ1-1
V: TRBV25-1
size: -
DNA: TGTGCCAGCAGTGGTCCCGCCCCCAAAAGAAACACTGGAGCTTTCTTT
CDR3: CASSGPAPKRNTGAFF

D: -
J: TRBJ2-7
V: TRBV7-2
size: many
DNA: TGTGCCAGCAGCTCCGGACGGGGGAGCTCCTACGAGCAGTACTTC
CDR3: CASSSGRGSSYEQYF

D: -
J: TRBJ2-5
V: TRBV20-1
size: -
DNA: TGCAGTGCCCGCCGGAGTGCCCAAGAGGCCCAGTACTTC
CDR3: CSARRSAQEAQYF

D: -
J: TRBJ1-2
V: TRBV7-9
size: many
DNA: TGTGCCAGCAGCTTAGCTGAAGCGGGACGCTACACCTTC
CDR3: CASSLAEAGRYTF

D: -
J: TRBJ1-1
V: TRBV2
size: -
DNA: TGTGCCAGCAAGTTTGGGGAGAACACTGAAGCTTTCTTT
CDR3: CASKFGENTEAFF

D: TRBD2
J: TRBJ2-1
V: TRBV10-1
size: many
DNA: TGCGCCAGGGGGACTAGCGGGAGTGGAAGTGAGCAGTTCTTC
CDR3: CARGTSGSGSEQFF

D: -
J: TRBJ2-3
V: TRBV15
size: -
DNA: TGCGCCACCAGCAGAGGTAGGGGGACTAGCACAGATACGCAGTATTTT
CDR3: CATSRGRGTSTDTQYF

D: TRBD1
J: TRBJ2-1
V: TRBV29-1
size: -
DNA: TGCAGCAGTTTAGGACAGGGGCTCTACAATGAGCAGTTCTTC
CDR3: CSSLGQGLYNEQFF

D: TRBD1
J: TRBJ1-5
V: TRBV10-3
size: -
DNA: TGTGCCATCAGCAGGGACAGGGACATTCAGCCCCAGCATTTT
CDR3: CAISRDRDIQPQHF

D: -
J: TRBJ1-2
V: TRBV19
size: -
DNA: TGTGCCAGTACCCAGGGCCTGGGTGGCTACACCTTC
CDR3: CASTQGLGGYTF

D: TRBD2
J: TRBJ2-3
V: TRBV24-1
size: -
DNA: TGTGCCACCAGTGAGAGGGGAGGGACAGATACGCAGTATTTT
CDR3: CATSERGGTDTQYF

D: -
J: TRBJ2-7
V: TRBV9
size: few
DNA: TGTGCCAGCAGCGCTACACAGGGCGGCGAGCAGTACTTC
CDR3: CASSATQGGEQYF